The 27 T cell receptor beta chains listed next were all sequenced from one sample in a study of T cell clonality in common variable immunodeficiency. Their specific antigens are unknown. Clones were read by immunoSEQ multiplex PCR, and TCRdb kept only the in-frame ones, dropping some. This sample includes around 30,000 clones with no singletons; its ten biggest clones take up approximately 3%. Study observations and caveats: Reportedly, TCR beta sequences from common variable immunodeficiency showed fewer deletions and N-nucleotide insertions.

Material: peripheral blood mononuclear cells. The receptor source for this set is a human donor with common variable immunodeficiency.

Note on this clone: The read halts 3 residues ahead of the CDR3 end, with the missing end drawn from the germline J gene. The V call is TRBV18, the J call TRBJ2-2, with TRBD2 identical over 7 bases. The trim removed 3 bases at V and 0 bases at J, leaving 10 bases unmatched. The CDR3 extends over 18 amino acids. Per germline, CDR1 KGHSH and CDR2 LQKENI. The part of the CDR3 DNA that was read is TGTGCCAGCTCACCCTTCGGGGGGATACGGGCGAACACCGGGGAG. It is translated as CASSPFGGIRANTGE. The complete CDR3 sequence is CASSPFGGIRANTGELFF. The full variable domain, rest sourced from reference TRBV18 and TRBJ2-2, is NAGVMQNPRHLVRRRGQEARLRCSPMKGHSHVYWYRQLPEEGLKFMVYLQKENIIDESGMPKERFSAEFPKEGPSILRIQQVVRGDSAAYFCASSPFGGIRANTGELFFGEGSRLTVL.

This clone was seen more than once but under ten times. Read sequence stops 3 residues before the CDR3 end, and the germline J gene provides the missing end. V usage is TRBV5-6 and J usage is TRBJ1-6; 7 bases agree with TRBD1. Losses at the gene ends were 2 bases for V and 10 bases for J; bases not matched to a gene: 6. From germline, CDR1 is SGHDT and CDR2 YYEEEE. The CDR3 contains 14 residues. The DNA read from the CDR3 is TGTGCCAGCAGCTTCCGGACGGGACAGTCACCC. The encoded protein is CASSFRTGQSP. In full, the CDR3 reads CASSFRTGQSPLHF. The full variable domain, completed using reference TRBV5-6 and TRBJ1-6, is DAGVTQSPTHLIKTRGQQVTLRCSPKSGHDTVSWYQQALGQGPQFIFQYYEEEERQRGNFPDRFSGHQFPNYSSELNVNALLLGDSALYLCASSFRTGQSPLHFGNGTRLTVT.

In the case of this clone: The read gets to within 3 residues of the CDR3 end, and the germline J gene fills in the rest. The V gene is TRBV7-2, the J gene TRBJ1-2; D is ambiguous. The ends were cut back, 5 bases at V and 7 bases at J, with 11 bases in the middle. Germline CDR1 is SGHTA and CDR2 is FQGNSA. The CDR3 covers 12 residues. The sequenced part of the CDR3 DNA is TGTGCCAGCAGCCGTCGGGTCCGTGGC. Amino acids: CASSRRVRG. The whole CDR3 protein is CASSRRVRGYTF.

At least ten counts were recorded for this clone. The read falls 3 residues short of the CDR3 end, and the missing part is taken from the germline J gene. This chain uses TRBV20-1 with TRBJ2-5; possibly TRBD1 for D (5 bases). The CDR3 contains 11 residues. V was shortened by 6 bases and J by 5 bases, with 10 bases between the two germline ends. Germline V CDR1 and CDR2: DFQATT, SNEGSKA (reference sequence). CDR3 region: CSARVGETQYF. Incomplete CDR3 DNA: TGCAGTGCCAGGGTTGGGGAGACC.

This clone came up many times. The CDR3 is cut off 3 residues early in the read; its end comes from the germline J gene. This chain uses TRBV2 with TRBJ1-4; 8 bases map to TRBD1. Trimming at V came to 5 bases and at J to 4 bases, leaving 9 bases not matched to a gene. CDR1 is SNHLY, CDR2 FYNNEI, per germline. This CDR3 is built from 16 residues. The CDR3 sequence is CASSYYRTGNNEKLFF. The covered CDR3 bases are TGTGCCAGCAGTTATTACCGGACAGGGAATAATGAAAAA.

This clone was recorded at least ten times. This CDR3 reads CASSLGSTYEQYF. The part of the CDR3 DNA that was read is TGCGCCAGCAGCTTGGGCAGTACCTACGAG. The chain recombines TRBV5-1 with TRBJ2-7; unclear D gene. The read ends 3 residues shy of where the CDR3 ends; the end is completed using the germline J gene. The CDR3 has 13 residues. CDR1 and CDR2 from the germline V gene are SGHRS and YFSETQ. Trimming cost V 0 bases and J 2 bases, with 6 bases left between them.

As to this clone: The CDR3 extends 3 residues past the end of the read, so its final part is completed from the germline J gene. The V and J genes are TRBV2 and TRBJ2-2; a possible D gene is TRBD1 (7 bases). The germline V and J ends were trimmed by 7 bases and 5 bases, with 14 bases remaining between them. This CDR3 is 14 amino acids long. CDR1 and CDR2 from the germline V gene are SNHLY and FYNNEI. The covered CDR3 bases are TGTGCCAGCAACCAACAGGGGACTACCGGGGAG. This encodes CASNQQGTTGE. In full, the CDR3 reads CASNQQGTTGELFF.

In the case of this clone: The observed sequence ends 3 residues before the CDR3 terminus, with the missing tail filled in from the germline J gene. The chain combines TRBV30 with TRBJ2-3; 9 bases agree with TRBD2. Germline V gives CDR1 GTSNPN, CDR2 SVGIG (reference sequence). This CDR3 contains 17 residues. The CDR3 spells CAWAPLGLARPRTPQYF. The covered CDR3 bases are TGTGCCTGGGCCCCCCTGGGACTAGCTCGGCCCCGTACTCCG.

This clone came up a few times. The sequenced fragment ends 3 residues before the CDR3 boundary, so the rest is inferred from the germline J gene. The chain is built from TRBV30 and TRBJ2-7, with 11 bases lining up with TRBD1. Germline V lookup: CDR1 GTSNPN, CDR2 SVGIG (reference sequence). There are 15 residues in the CDR3. J was trimmed by 2 bases and V by 0 bases; bases with no gene match: 3. CDR3 sequence: CAWSVWGQGAYEQYF. CDR3 DNA (partial): TGTGCCTGGAGTGTTTGGGGACAGGGGGCCTACGAG.

This clone was detected many times. The read comes to an end 3 residues before the CDR3 does, leaving the germline J gene to fill in the end. This chain uses TRBV5-6 with TRBJ2-2; D is unresolved. Looked up from germline, CDR1 is SGHDT and CDR2 is YYEEEE. This CDR3 comprises 14 residues. Trimming removed 0 bases at V and 3 bases at J, with 6 bases between. The chain's CDR3 is CASSLGPDTGELFF. The covered CDR3 bases are TGTGCCAGCAGCTTGGGCCCAGACACCGGGGAG.

This clone was counted many times. The read is 3 residues too short to cover the CDR3 end, so that end is filled in from the germline J gene. The chain recombines TRBV29-1 with TRBJ2-2; 8 bases align to TRBD1. V shed 6 bases and J 4 bases; nucleotides not matched to a gene: 7. This CDR3 is 14 amino acids long. Looked up from germline, CDR1 is SQVTM and CDR2 is ANQGSEA. CDR3 sequence reads: CSVKTGAGTGELFF. The sequenced part of the CDR3 DNA is TGCAGCGTCAAGACAGGGGCGGGCACCGGGGAG.

Here the CDR3 reads CSARVVLAGTDTQYF. CDR3 bases read: TGCAGTGCTAGAGTAGTTCTCGCGGGCACAGATACG. This chain joins TRBV20-1 and TRBJ2-3; D not certain. The sequenced fragment ends 3 residues before the CDR3 boundary, so the rest is inferred from the germline J gene. Per germline, CDR1 DFQATT and CDR2 SNEGSKA (reference sequence). V was trimmed by 1 base and J by 1 base, leaving 12 bases between them. The CDR3 length is 15 residues.

This clone is medium-sized in the sample. The CDR3 end is not reached by the read, which stops 3 residues before it; the germline J gene fills it in. The V call is TRBV14, the J call TRBJ1-4; tentative D call: TRBD1 (5 bases). Deletions cut 4 bases from V and 8 bases from J, with 23 bases between. Per germline, CDR1 SGHDN and CDR2 FVKESK. The CDR3 sequence is 17 residues long. The CDR3 here is CASSPPRPAEEGEKLFF. CDR3 DNA, as far as it was read: TGTGCCAGCAGCCCACCAAGGCCCGCTGAAGAGGGGGAAAAA.

Concerning this clone: Sequencing ends 3 residues short of the CDR3 end; the germline J gene provides the rest. This chain links TRBV19 with TRBJ1-5, with 7 nucleotides matching TRBD1. Unmatched junction bases numbered 11, after V lost 5 bases and J lost 1 base. The germline V gene encodes CDR1 LNHDA and CDR2 SQIVND (reference sequence). The CDR3 loop spans 17 amino acids. The CDR3: CASSGTVGVGSNQPQHF. The sequenced CDR3 bases are TGTGCCAGTAGTGGGACAGTTGGGGTCGGCAGCAATCAGCCC.

This clone was counted many times. The missing CDR3 end, 3 residues past where the read stops, is filled in from the germline J gene. The chain links TRBV20-1 to TRBJ1-5, with D perhaps matching TRBD1 (5 bases). Trimming removed 5 bases from V and 0 bases from J, with 14 bases in between. Germline CDR1 and CDR2: DFQATT and SNEGSKA (reference sequence). The CDR3 totals 15 residues. The CDR3 reads CSASQGYYSNQPQHF. CDR3 DNA (partial): TGCAGTGCTTCCCAGGGTTACTATAGCAATCAGCCC.

A word on this clone: The germline gene is not matched at one end of the junction; a read error may be the cause. The read finishes 3 residues shy of the CDR3 end, and the germline J gene is used to complete it. The chain links TRBV6-1 to TRBJ1-5; D is ambiguous. The CDR3 has 14 amino acids. Per germline, CDR1 MNHNS and CDR2 SASEGT. CDR3 DNA (partial): TGTGCCAGCAGGGAAGGGCCAAGCAATCAGCCC. Translation: CASREGPSNQP. In full, the CDR3 is CASREGPSNQPQHF.

Worth noting for this clone: The sequenced fragment ends 3 residues before the CDR3 boundary, so the rest is inferred from the germline J gene. The chain couples TRBV19 to TRBJ1-1; tentatively, D is TRBD1 (6 bases). Per the germline V gene, CDR1 is LNHDA and CDR2 is SQIVND (reference sequence). The ends were cut back, 4 bases at V and 0 bases at J, with 9 bases in the middle. The CDR3 has 14 amino acids. The CDR3 sequence is CASSTGTLNTEAFF. Incomplete CDR3 DNA: TGTGCCAGTAGTACAGGGACATTGAACACTGAA.

CDR3 residues: CASRRDSSGNTIYF. CDR3 DNA, as far as it was read: TGTGCCAGCAGGAGGGACAGCTCTGGAAACACC. The gene calls are TRBV2 and TRBJ1-3, with TRBD1 matching over 7 bases. The read terminates 3 residues before the CDR3 end, so the remaining end is supplied by the germline J gene. CDR1 is SNHLY and CDR2 is FYNNEI in the germline V gene. The CDR3 is made up of 14 amino acids. J lost 0 bases, V lost 6 bases, and 2 bases had no gene match.

For this clone: The CDR3 extends 3 residues past the end of the read, so its final part is completed from the germline J gene. The chain combines TRBV5-1 with TRBJ2-5, with a possible D match to TRBD1 (5 bases). Per the germline V gene, CDR1 is SGHRS and CDR2 is YFSETQ. CDR3 length equals 13 residues. Trimming shortened V by 4 bases and J by 2 bases, and 9 bases separated the two germline ends. The sequenced part of the CDR3 DNA is TGCGCCAGCAGCCAACAGGTACAAGAGACC. Translating gives CASSQQVQET. The complete CDR3 protein is CASSQQVQETQYF.

This clone was detected ten times or more. The CDR3 end lies 3 residues beyond the end of the read and is filled in from the germline J gene. The chain combines TRBV5-4 with TRBJ2-5; 11 bases are a match to TRBD2. Germline CDR1 reads SGHNT; CDR2 reads YYREEE (reference sequence). The ends lost 0 bases at V and 1 base at J; junction bases unmatched: 2. This CDR3 has 16 amino acids. The CDR3 bases that were read are TGTGCCAGCAGCTTGGCTCTAGCGGGGGGCCAAGAGACC. Amino acids: CASSLALAGGQET. The CDR3 as a whole reads CASSLALAGGQETQYF.

Only a few counts were recorded for this clone. The missing CDR3 end, 3 residues past where the read stops, is filled in from the germline J gene. The rearrangement uses TRBV5-6 and TRBJ1-5; D is possibly TRBD1 (5 bases). The germline CDR1 and CDR2 sequences are SGHDT and YYEEEE. V gave up 1 base and J gave up 9 bases, with 14 bases separating them. The CDR3 has 14 residues. CDR3 residues: CASSLWAAQGPQHF. The sequenced part of the CDR3 DNA is TGTGCCAGCAGCTTGTGGGCCGCGCAGGGGCCC.

Regarding this clone: Read data end 3 residues before the CDR3 end; the end is taken from the germline J gene. The chain couples TRBV23-1 to TRBJ1-6, with 8 nucleotides matching TRBD1. TRBV23-1 is known as an ORF, though its function is uncertain. With V trimmed by 3 bases and J by 0 bases, 10 bases remained unmatched. This CDR3 has 19 residues. The sequenced CDR3 bases are TGCGCCAGCAGTCATTCTCCGGGACAGGACAGCTCCTATAATTCACCC. Its translation is CASSHSPGQDSSYNSP. The full CDR3 reads CASSHSPGQDSSYNSPLHF.

This clone was observed at least ten times. Coverage ceases 3 residues before the CDR3 finishes, and the germline J gene fills in the end. The V and J genes are TRBV10-3 and TRBJ1-4, with 9 bases fitting TRBD1. Per germline, CDR1 ENHRY and CDR2 SYGVKD. The CDR3 length is 16 residues. The junction had 3 bases not matched to a gene; V was cut back by 0 bases and J by 4 bases. The CDR3 protein is CAISESLGQGNEKLFF. The sequenced CDR3 bases are TGTGCCATCAGTGAGTCTCTGGGACAGGGTAATGAAAAA.

This clone was recorded a few times. The read ends 3 residues early relative to the CDR3; the germline J gene fills the gap. V gene TRBV19 combines with J gene TRBJ2-5; TRBD1 matches 7 bases. V was pared by 5 bases and J by 2 bases, with 8 bases of the junction left unmatched. Germline V gives CDR1 LNHDA, CDR2 SQIVND (reference sequence). This CDR3 region has 15 residues. The sequenced part of the CDR3 DNA is TGTGCCAGTAGTTCCGACCGGGACAGACAAGAGACC. It translates to CASSSDRDRQET. The full-length CDR3 reads as CASSSDRDRQETQYF.

Concerning this clone: The CDR3 end is not reached by the read, which stops 3 residues before it; the germline J gene fills it in. V is TRBV30 and J is TRBJ1-2; D is ambiguous. This CDR3 comprises 9 residues. Germline loops: CDR1 GTSNPN, CDR2 SVGIG (reference sequence). The CDR3 spells CAWSVQYTF. CDR3 DNA (partial): TGTGCCTGGAGTGTTCAG.

This clone was counted at least ten times. Coverage ceases 3 residues before the CDR3 finishes, and the germline J gene fills in the end. This chain uses TRBV6-4 with TRBJ1-6; D not resolved. CDR3 length equals 13 residues. The germline V gene encodes CDR1 MRHNA and CDR2 SNTAGT. V lost 4 bases and J lost 5, with 6 bases in between. The CDR3 sequence is CASSATHNSPLHF. Partial CDR3 DNA: TGTGCCAGCAGTGCGACACATAATTCACCC.

The table lists this clone with a few counts. The sequence runs out 3 residues before the end of the CDR3; the remainder is reconstructed from the germline J gene. The chain joins TRBV19 to TRBJ2-6, with 10 bases matching TRBD2. CDR3 length equals 17 residues. Germline CDR1 and CDR2: LNHDA and SQIVND (reference sequence). The junction had 4 bases not matched to a gene; V was cut back by 5 bases and J by 0 bases. CDR3 residues: CASSATSGDSGANVLTF. The covered CDR3 bases are TGTGCCAGTAGTGCCACTAGCGGGGACTCTGGGGCCAACGTC.